This T cell receptor (beta chain) comes out of a study of regulatory T cells in long-lasting Graves disease. Study results and limitations: Newly diagnosed patients had higher TCR diversity than persistent Graves' patients did.

This clonotype has only a few counts. Its antigen is still unknown. CDR3 length: 13 residues. CDR1 and CDR2 from the germline V gene are SGHDN and FVKESK. iRepertoire HTBI primers and Arm-PCR of CDR3 regions built TCR beta libraries. TCRdb reprocessed the multiplex PCR reads via MiXCR and lists one record per CDR3 protein. The sample gives roughly 420,000 distinct CDR3 sequences, 15% to 20% of which show up once; roughly 10% is in the top ten. The time point: newly diagnosed GD, antithyroid drugs for less than 3 months. Scientists built the TCR library using RNA that was extracted from PBMCs. The same specimen was also included in a second study, on T cells in Graves' hyperthyroidism and ophthalmopathy. This second study notes: RT-PCR in the first round (using the HTBI primer set) targeted the TCR CDR3.

The specimen was peripheral blood mononuclear cells (PBMCs), collected at new diagnosis, from a patient treated with antithyroid drugs. This clonotype originated in a woman aged 25 to 39 with Graves disease. The chain joins TRBV14 to TRBJ2-4, with a weak D call TRBD2 (6 bases). The end of the DNA aligns better with TRBJ2-5, so the J call may be wrong. The CDR3 loop reads CASSAGQAETQYF. The CDR3 nucleotides are TGTGCCAGCAGTGCGGGGCAGGCCGAGACCCAGTACTTC.